This T cell receptor beta chain was observed in a study of beta chain features in type 1 diabetes. Germline assignment: CDR1 DFQATT and CDR2 SNEGSKA (reference sequence). V was clipped by 7 bases and J by 2 bases, with 8 bases between them. The CDR3 is 11 amino acids. The entirety of the isolated RNA underwent reverse transcription, so expressed TCRB transcripts were sequenced. Sequencing was performed with immunoSEQ multiplex PCR; in TCRdb, only in-frame clones are kept and a portion is missing. The repertoire consists of about 320,000 clones, with roughly 15% occurring once and the leading ten covering under 8.5%. This clone was observed a handful of times. The same CDR3 also results from other DNA sequences found in this sample.

This receptor was identified in a man aged 30 to 45 in good health. Sequenced sample: central memory CD4+ T cells from blood. V and J are TRBV20-1 and TRBJ2-5; unclear D gene. The CDR3: CSGTVQETQYF. The CDR3 coding sequence is TGCAGTGGGACCGTTCAAGAGACCCAGTACTTC.